The text below deals with one T cell receptor (beta chain). Its target is not known. The sample belongs to a study of T cell responses to AZD1222 COVID-19 vaccine. Sequencing was performed with immunoSEQ multiplex PCR; in TCRdb, only in-frame clones are kept and a portion is missing. This sample has roughly 30,000 clones, with 75% to 85% found just once. Pooling covered second doses at about 4 or about 12 weeks. Looked up from germline, CDR1 is SGHVS and CDR2 is FQNEAQ. The CDR3 has 13 amino acids. With 3 bases removed from V and 9 bases from J, the gap between germline ends came to 9 bases. Overall study findings and caveats: Repertoire sampling occurred only after the peak T cell response. Only a handful of AZD1222 recipients, roughly six in all, had baseline seropositivity.

The J gene is TRBJ1-6, the V gene TRBV7-8, with D maybe TRBD1 (5 bases). This sequence was found in an adult who received the AZD1222 COVID-19 vaccine. The material sequenced was peripheral blood, taken 28 days after the second AZD1222 dose. The CDR3 here is CASSLGRGSPLHF. The CDR3 DNA follows: TGTGCCAGCAGCTTGGGGAGGGGTTCACCCCTCCACTTT.